This T cell receptor beta chain was sequenced in a study of blood T cell repertoires in COVID-19. The data were produced by immunoSEQ multiplex PCR, yet TCRdb's version contains in-frame clones alone and is incomplete. The sample lists about 34,000 clones, over 70% occurring once. CDR1 and CDR2 (germline): SNHLY, FYNNEI. Trimming cost V 5 bases and J 3 bases; bases outside gene matches: 10. The CDR3 is 17 amino acids. The rearrangement joins TRBV2 to TRBJ2-3, with TRBD2 identical over 11 bases. The sample taken for sequencing was peripheral blood. The TCR comes from a man between 70 and 80 years old with COVID-19, enrolled during active disease. In DNA, the CDR3 is TGTGCCAGCAGTTGGTCCCGACTAGCGGGGACTACAGATACGCAGTATTTT. Encoded protein: CASSWSRLAGTTDTQYF.